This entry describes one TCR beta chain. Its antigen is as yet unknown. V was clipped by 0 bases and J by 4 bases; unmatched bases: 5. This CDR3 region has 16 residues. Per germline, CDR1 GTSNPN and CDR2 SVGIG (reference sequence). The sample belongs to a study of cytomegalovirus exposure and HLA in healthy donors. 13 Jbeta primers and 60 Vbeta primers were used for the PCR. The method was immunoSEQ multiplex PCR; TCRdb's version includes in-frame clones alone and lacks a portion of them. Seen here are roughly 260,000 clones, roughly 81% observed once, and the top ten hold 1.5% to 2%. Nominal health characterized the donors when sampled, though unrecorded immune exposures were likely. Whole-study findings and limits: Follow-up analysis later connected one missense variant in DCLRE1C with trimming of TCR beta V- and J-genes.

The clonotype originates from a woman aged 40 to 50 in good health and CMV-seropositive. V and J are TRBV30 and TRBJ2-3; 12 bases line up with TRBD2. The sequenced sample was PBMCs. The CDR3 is CAWSVGASGRADTQYF. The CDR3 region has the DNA TGTGCCTGGAGTGTAGGTGCTAGCGGGAGGGCAGATACGCAGTATTTT.